The 21 T cell receptor beta chains listed next were all sequenced from one sample in a study of OX40 agonist ivuxolimab in advanced cancers. The repertoire was sequenced with immunoSEQ multiplex PCR; TCRdb's copy has only in-frame clones and lacks some. The sample shows about 53,000 clones, approximately 79% of them seen only once. This material consisted of CD4+ or CD8+ T cells sorted from blood, taken in a trial of the OX40 agonist ivuxolimab. These receptor sequences come from an adult with an advanced solid tumor such as melanoma, head and neck, liver or kidney cancer.

V gene TRBV19 combines with J gene TRBJ2-5, with D maybe TRBD1 (6 bases). The CDR3 is 13 amino acids. V lost 4 bases and J lost 3, with 9 bases in between. The germline V gene encodes CDR1 LNHDA and CDR2 SQIVND (reference sequence). This CDR3 is CASSTRTEETQYF. The CDR3 nucleotides are TGTGCCAGTAGTACCCGGACAGAAGAGACCCAGTACTTC.

V gene TRBV15 combines with J gene TRBJ2-1, with D unclear. This CDR3 is built from 15 residues. Germline V lookup: CDR1 LNHNV, CDR2 YYDKDF (reference sequence). Trimming removed 0 bases at V and 4 bases at J, with 10 bases between. CDR3 region: CATSRDPDSYNEQFF. CDR3 bases: TGTGCCACCAGCAGAGATCCGGATTCTTACAATGAGCAGTTCTTC.

V gene TRBV5-8 combines with J gene TRBJ1-1; D is uncertain. Germline CDR1 reads SGHTS; CDR2 reads YDEGEE. CDR3 length: 14 residues. V was pared by 5 bases and J by 0 bases, with 11 bases between. The CDR3 coding sequence is TGTGCCAGCAGACGAGGACGGGTGAACACTGAAGCTTTCTTT. Its protein product is CASRRGRVNTEAFF.

This chain connects TRBV7-3 to TRBJ1-2; 7 bases map to TRBD1. Trimming at V came to 1 base and at J to 8 bases, leaving 16 bases not matched to a gene. The length of the CDR3 is 17 residues. Germline CDR1 is SGHTA and CDR2 is FQGTGA. The CDR3 nucleotides read TGTGCCAGCAGCTTAAAGGCAGGGACAGACCCATGGCGGGGCTACACCTTC. Amino acids: CASSLKAGTDPWRGYTF. Based on the CDR3 plus reference TRBV7-3 and TRBJ1-2, the full variable domain is GAGVSQTPSNKVTEKGKYVELRCDPISGHTALYWYRQSLGQGPEFLIYFQGTGAADDSGLPNDRFFAVRPEGSVSTLKIQRTERGDSAVYLCASSLKAGTDPWRGYTFGSGTRLTVV.

The rearrangement links TRBV4-3 to TRBJ2-7; the match to TRBD1 covers 9 bases. The CDR3 length is 16 residues. J lost 1 base, V lost 4 bases, and 8 bases had no gene match. The V gene's germline CDR1 is LGHNA and CDR2 YSLEER. CDR3 residues: CASSRSSGTGSYEQYF. The CDR3 DNA reads as TGCGCCAGCAGCCGTTCCTCCGGGACAGGGTCCTACGAGCAGTACTTC.

The V gene is TRBV27, the J gene TRBJ2-3, with 10 bases fitting TRBD2. From germline, CDR1 is MNHEY and CDR2 SMNVEV (reference sequence). V lost 9 bases and J lost 5; bases outside the gene matches: 14. This CDR3 has 16 residues. The CDR3 loop is CASFPRSGGAGDTQYF. Written as DNA, the CDR3 is TGTGCCAGTTTCCCCCGGAGCGGGGGGGCCGGAGATACGCAGTATTTT.

J is TRBJ2-7 and V is TRBV6-1, with a tentative D call TRBD1 (5 bases). The V gene lost 3 bases and the J gene lost 6 bases, with 15 bases spanning the gap. The CDR3 is 14 residues long. Germline V gene lookup returns CDR1 MNHNS and CDR2 SASEGT. This CDR3 is CASSDWQGIGEQYF. The CDR3 DNA is TGTGCCAGCAGTGATTGGCAGGGTATAGGCGAGCAGTACTTC.

The genes are TRBV18 and TRBJ1-3; D is possibly TRBD1 (5 bases). V was cut by 2 bases and J by 0 bases, with 11 bases left in between. CDR3 length: 16 residues. Germline V gene lookup returns CDR1 KGHSH and CDR2 LQKENI. The CDR3 is CASSPTGDSSGNTIYF. CDR3 DNA sequence: TGTGCCAGCTCACCAACAGGAGATAGCTCTGGAAACACCATATATTTT.

The rearrangement uses TRBV21-1 and TRBJ2-3; the DNA was not used to check the table's D call, TRBD2. TRBV21-1 is noted as a pseudogene. The CDR3 extends over 17 amino acids. The CDR3 DNA sequence: TGTGCCAGCAGTGAAAGCGGTCTAAATAGGAGTACAGATACGCAGTATTTT. Protein sequence: CASSESGLNRSTDTQYF.

The chain employs TRBV25-1 and TRBJ1-2, with 8 bases matching TRBD1. The CDR3 loop spans 13 amino acids. With 4 bases clipped from V and 11 bases from J, the junction kept 9 bases outside the gene matches. From germline, CDR1 is MGHDK and CDR2 SYGVNS. The DNA of the CDR3 is TGTGCCAGCAGTGTTGGACAGGGCCTAGAATACACCTTC. Its translation: CASSVGQGLEYTF.

The chain is built from TRBV10-1 and TRBJ1-1, with D uncertain. The V end was cut by 5 bases, the J end by 4 bases, with 14 bases between. Germline assignment: CDR1 WNHNN and CDR2 SYGVQD (reference sequence). The CDR3 loop spans 14 amino acids. As DNA, the CDR3 is TGCGCCAGCAGTCGTGGCAGGTCCGCCACTGAAGCTTTCTTT. Its protein is CASSRGRSATEAFF.

This clone was observed a single time. The CDR3 sequence: CASSSQNRGRTGELFF. In DNA, the CDR3 is TGTGCCAGCAGTTCCCAAAACAGGGGGCGCACCGGGGAGCTGTTTTTT. The chain combines TRBV7-2 with TRBJ2-2, with 9 nucleotides matching TRBD1. The J segment lost 4 bases and the V segment lost 6 bases, leaving 9 bases of the junction unmatched. The CDR3 consists of 16 residues. CDR1 is SGHTA and CDR2 is FQGNSA in the germline V gene. The complete variable domain, with remaining parts taken from reference TRBV7-2 and TRBJ2-2, reads GAGVSQSPSNKVTEKGKDVELRCDPISGHTALYWYRQSLGQGLEFLIYFQGNSAPDKSGLPSDRFSAERTGGSVSTLTIQRTQQEDSAVYLCASSSQNRGRTGELFFGEGSRLTVL.

This chain links TRBV11-2 with TRBJ1-1, with D possibly being TRBD1 (6 bases). Germline V CDR1 and CDR2: SGHAT, FQNNGV. V shed 1 base and J shed 1 base, with 10 bases lying between them. The CDR3 is 15 amino acids. Here the CDR3 reads CASSLAGAGNTEAFF. CDR3 bases: TGTGCCAGCAGCTTAGCAGGGGCGGGGAACACTGAAGCTTTCTTT.

This clone came up a few times. The V call is TRBV7-9, the J call TRBJ2-5; 13 nucleotides align to TRBD2. After removal of 3 bases from V and 0 bases from J, the junction contained 7 bases not matched to a gene. Germline CDR1 and CDR2: SEHNR and FQNEAQ (reference sequence). The CDR3 is 18 residues long. The CDR3 is CASSFYGTSGVYQETQYF. The CDR3 bases are TGTGCCAGCAGCTTTTACGGGACTAGCGGGGTCTACCAAGAGACCCAGTACTTC.

The CDR3, as DNA: TGTGCCAGCAGTTACGGGGGAAACTATGGCTACACCTTC. This codes for CASSYGGNYGYTF. V is TRBV28 and J is TRBJ1-2, with a tentative D call TRBD1 (5 bases). Germline CDR1 is MDHEN and CDR2 is SYDVKM. V lost 4 bases to trimming and J lost 2 bases, with 8 bases between them. The CDR3 is 13 residues long.

In this sample, this clone turned up a few times. The V gene is TRBV11-2, the J gene TRBJ2-7; D is possibly TRBD1 or TRBD2 (5 bases each). The CDR3 is 13 residues long. Germline V gives CDR1 SGHAT, CDR2 FQNNGV. The germline V and J ends were trimmed by 3 bases and 3 bases, with 9 bases remaining between them. CDR3 region: CASSFQRGYEQYF. In nucleotides, the CDR3 is TGTGCCAGCAGCTTCCAGAGGGGCTACGAGCAGTACTTC.

The rearrangement uses TRBV7-2 and TRBJ2-3; 7 positions match TRBD2. V lost 1 base to trimming and J lost 4 bases; unmatched junction nucleotides: 8. Germline CDR1 reads SGHTA; CDR2 reads FQGNSA. CDR3 length equals 16 residues. The CDR3 protein is CASSLGGSGRADTQYF. Here the CDR3 DNA reads TGTGCCAGCAGCTTAGGAGGGTCGGGGAGGGCAGATACGCAGTATTTT.

The V call is TRBV5-4, the J call TRBJ1-6, with D possibly matching TRBD1 (5 bases). Germline loops: CDR1 SGHNT, CDR2 YYREEE (reference sequence). The CDR3 runs 16 residues. The V end was cut by 4 bases, the J end by 8 bases, with 19 bases between. The CDR3 spells CASSRSLGTADSPLHF. In DNA, the CDR3 is TGTGCCAGCAGCCGCTCCCTCGGGACGGCCGATTCACCCCTCCACTTT.

The gene calls are TRBV7-2 and TRBJ2-7; TRBD1 matches at 10 bases. The junction had 3 bases not matched to a gene; V was cut back by 1 base and J by 3 bases. The germline CDR1 and CDR2 sequences are SGHTA and FQGNSA. The CDR3 has 15 residues. CDR3 sequence (DNA): TGTGCCAGCAGCTTAGAGGGGACAGGGGTCTACGAGCAGTACTTC. Amino acids: CASSLEGTGVYEQYF.

This sequence joins TRBV27 and TRBJ2-5, with a tentative D call TRBD1 (5 bases). V was clipped by 8 bases and J by 4 bases, with 20 bases between them. CDR1 MNHEY and CDR2 SMNVEV come from the germline V gene (reference sequence). CDR3 length: 15 residues. CDR3 region: CASQGEYGVLETQYF. The CDR3 DNA reads as TGTGCCAGCCAGGGCGAGTACGGAGTATTAGAGACCCAGTACTTC.

This clone was detected once. One end of the junction varies from germline; a read error may be responsible. The CDR3 DNA reads as TGTGCCAGCCGGGGGGTGGAAGAGACCCAGTACTTC. The encoded protein is CASRGVEETQYF. The chain is built from TRBV5-1 and TRBJ2-5, with TRBD2 matching 7 bases. The CDR3 runs 12 residues. Germline CDR1 reads SGHRS; CDR2 reads YFSETQ.